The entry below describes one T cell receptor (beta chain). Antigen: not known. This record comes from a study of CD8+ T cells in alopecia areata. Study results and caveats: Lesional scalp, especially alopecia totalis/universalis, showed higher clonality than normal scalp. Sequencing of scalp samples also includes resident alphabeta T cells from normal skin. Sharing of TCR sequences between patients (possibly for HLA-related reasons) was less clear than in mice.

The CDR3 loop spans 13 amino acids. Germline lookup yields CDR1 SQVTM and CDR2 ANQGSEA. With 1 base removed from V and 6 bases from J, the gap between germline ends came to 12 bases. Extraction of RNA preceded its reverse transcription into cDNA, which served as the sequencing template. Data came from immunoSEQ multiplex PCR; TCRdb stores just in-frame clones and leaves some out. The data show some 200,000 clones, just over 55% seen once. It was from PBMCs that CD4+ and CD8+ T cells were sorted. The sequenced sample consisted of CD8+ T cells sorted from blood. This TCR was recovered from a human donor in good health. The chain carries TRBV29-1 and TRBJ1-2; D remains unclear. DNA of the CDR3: TGCAGCGTTGAAGGTTCTGGAATGGATGGCTACACCTTC. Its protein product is CSVEGSGMDGYTF.